A single sample is the source of the 11 T cell receptor beta chains below, sequenced in a study of blood T cell repertoires in COVID-19. The method was immunoSEQ multiplex PCR; TCRdb's version includes in-frame clones alone and lacks a portion of them. The sample yields over 250,000 clones, 70% to 90% seen once. Sequencing used peripheral blood. The receptors here all came from a woman in her seventies with acute or convalescent COVID-19.

The chain employs TRBV5-1 and TRBJ2-3; TRBD2 matches at 8 bases. This CDR3 spans 15 amino acids. V lost 2 bases to trimming and J lost 0 bases; unmatched junction nucleotides: 2. The germline V gene has CDR1 SGHRS and CDR2 YFSETQ. Written as DNA, the CDR3 is TGCGCCAGCAGCTTCATAGCGGGGAGCACAGATACGCAGTATTTT. The encoded protein is CASSFIAGSTDTQYF.

The V gene is TRBV11-2, the J gene TRBJ2-3; 10 bases agree with TRBD2. Germline assignment: CDR1 SGHAT and CDR2 FQNNGV. J lost 6 bases, V lost 1 base, and 7 bases had no gene match. The CDR3 runs 16 residues. CDR3 loop: CASSLALAGGSDTQYF. CDR3 coding DNA: TGTGCCAGCAGCTTAGCGTTAGCGGGGGGAAGCGATACGCAGTATTTT.

The gene calls are TRBV19 and TRBJ1-2; a weak D match, TRBD1 (5 bases). Per the germline V gene, CDR1 is LNHDA and CDR2 is SQIVND (reference sequence). This CDR3 has 13 residues. V was cut by 7 bases and J by 3 bases, with 12 bases left in between. The CDR3 DNA sequence: TGTGCCAGTATGGGGCGGGGACACTATGGCTACACCTTC. Protein: CASMGRGHYGYTF.

The chain carries TRBV29-1 and TRBJ1-4, with D tentatively TRBD1 (6 bases). This CDR3 is 12 amino acids long. Germline V lookup: CDR1 SQVTM, CDR2 ANQGSEA. CDR3 nucleotides: TGCACCCCCCCCGGGACAAAGGAAAAACTGTTTTTT. Its translation is CTPPGTKEKLFF.

The chain has TRBV9 and TRBJ2-1; D remains ambiguous. This CDR3 has 15 residues. CDR1 and CDR2 from the germline V gene are SGDLS and YYNGEE. V was cut by 0 bases and J by 5 bases, with 12 bases left in between. The CDR3 here is CASSVAIAVNNEQFF. In DNA form, the CDR3 reads TGTGCCAGCAGCGTAGCTATAGCTGTCAACAATGAGCAGTTCTTC.

J is TRBJ1-1 and V is TRBV2; no reliable D call. Germline-derived CDR1 and CDR2 are SNHLY and FYNNEI. The CDR3 runs to 14 residues. Trimming stripped 0 bases from V and 6 bases from J, with 11 bases between. The CDR3 bases are TGTGCCAGCAGTGAAGCCGGGGTAGCCCCTGAAGCTTTCTTT. Translation: CASSEAGVAPEAFF.

As for this clone: At the DNA level, this CDR3 is encoded by other sequences in the same sample as well. This CDR3 reads CASSLADNYGYTF. The CDR3 coding sequence is TGTGCCAGCAGTTTGGCAGATAACTATGGCTACACCTTC. The gene calls are TRBV12-3 or TRBV12-4 and TRBJ1-2, with D unresolved. This CDR3 has 13 residues. V lost 3 bases to trimming and J lost 1 base, with 6 bases between them.

This chain's CDR3 is CASSPTGAYEQYF. In DNA form, the CDR3 reads TGTGCCAGCAGCCCTACGGGGGCCTACGAGCAGTACTTC. V and J are TRBV7-6 and TRBJ2-7; D may be TRBD2 (6 bases). V gave up 5 bases and J gave up 2 bases, with 10 bases separating them. Germline CDR1 reads SGHVS; CDR2 reads FNYEAQ. This CDR3 is built from 13 residues. Supplemented by reference TRBV7-6 and TRBJ2-7, the full variable domain reads GAGVSQSPRYKVTKRGQDVALRCDPISGHVSLYWYRQALGQGPEFLTYFNYEAQQDKSGLPNDRFSAERPEGSISTLTIQRTEQRDSAMYRCASSPTGAYEQYFGPGTRLTVT.

The chain employs TRBV2 and TRBJ2-3; 9 nucleotides align to TRBD1. There are 12 residues in the CDR3. V lost 11 bases and J lost 3; bases outside the gene matches: 3. Germline V gives CDR1 SNHLY, CDR2 FYNNEI. CDR3 sequence: CASGQGTDTQYF. For the CDR3, the DNA is TGTGCCTCAGGACAGGGGACAGATACGCAGTATTTT.

This chain uses TRBV30 with TRBJ1-4; TRBD1 agrees at 7 bases. With 3 bases clipped from V and 3 bases from J, the junction kept 4 bases outside the gene matches. This CDR3 is 14 amino acids long. Per germline, CDR1 GTSNPN and CDR2 SVGIG (reference sequence). The CDR3 nucleotides read TGTGCCTGGAGCCCGACAGGGCCTAATGAAAAACTGTTTTTT. Its translation is CAWSPTGPNEKLFF.

The chain employs TRBV6-5 and TRBJ1-2; 7 bases map to TRBD1. CDR1 and CDR2 from the germline V gene are MNHEY and SVGAGI. This CDR3 region has 14 residues. The ends lost 5 bases at V and 7 bases at J; junction bases unmatched: 10. The CDR3 region has the DNA TGTGCCAGCAGTCGGACAGGAGGAGGGGGTGGCTACACCTTC. This encodes CASSRTGGGGGYTF.